The clone carrying this T cell receptor (beta chain) was seen ten or more times. Its cognate antigen is unknown. This specimen comes from a study of T cells in Graves' hyperthyroidism and ophthalmopathy. The study's findings and limits: For ophthalmopathy, model prediction preceded onset by a median around 7 months. Blood also showed most of the thyroid clonotypes that were expanded above 0.001. From stable hyperthyroidism, ophthalmopathy was set apart by a 13 V-J model.

It was RNA transcripts that yielded the amplified TCR beta CDR3 regions. The HTBI set primed first-round TCR CDR3 RT-PCR. Each CDR3 protein is one row after TCRdb ran MiXCR on the multiplex PCR reads. Among almost 600,000 distinct CDR3 sequences listed, roughly 14% were seen once. Criteria for exclusion of patients were uncontrolled infection, other autoimmune disease, pregnancy or lactation. Trimming pared 6 bases from V and 9 bases from J, leaving 21 bases between. The CDR3 loop spans 15 amino acids. The germline V gene has CDR1 MNHNS and CDR2 SASEGT. Sequenced input: blood. The genes are TRBV6-1 and TRBJ1-5, with D tentatively TRBD1 (5 bases). The receptor was isolated from a woman in her 30s with Graves' hyperthyroidism that later progressed to Graves' ophthalmopathy. Here the CDR3 DNA reads TGTGCCAGCAGCTTTTACAGCAGGGACCTATGGCCCCAGCATTTT. This gives the protein CASSFYSRDLWPQHF.